This T cell receptor (beta chain) stems from a study of T-cell memory formation after mild COVID-19. Study results and caveats: Those CD4+ clones that contracted were mainly in CM and EM (CD8+ ones in EMRA).

This clonotype was observed at least ten times. What it binds is unknown. TCRdb analysed the 5' RACE reads with MiXCR anew, one entry per CDR3 protein. Of 450,000 or so distinct CDR3 sequences listed, around a quarter are singletons. Trimming cost V 4 bases and J 5 bases; bases outside gene matches: 12. The CDR3 covers 16 residues. Germline V CDR1 and CDR2: SGHRS, YFSETQ. Sequences were obtained from PBMCs or a T cell subset sorted from them (not recorded which). This receptor was obtained from an adult woman who had mild COVID-19 (a few samples of this study predate the infection). Cell type and time point are not known. The chain employs TRBV5-1 and TRBJ2-7; TRBD1 agrees at 10 bases. CDR3: CASSPDSPGTGDEQYF. DNA of the CDR3: TGCGCCAGCAGCCCGGACAGTCCCGGGACAGGGGACGAGCAGTACTTC.